This TCR beta chain was identified in a study of blood T cell repertoires in COVID-19. J gave up 2 bases and V 6 bases, and 8 bases lay outside the gene matches. The CDR3 contains 15 residues. Germline V CDR1 and CDR2: KGHSH, LQKENI. Comments on this clone: This sample includes further DNA sequences coding for the same CDR3.

The assay was immunoSEQ multiplex PCR, and TCRdb's table has in-frame clones only and misses some. Here the sample spans roughly 220,000 clones, more than 75% being singletons. The gene calls are TRBV18 and TRBJ2-7; 9 nucleotides align to TRBD2. The material sequenced was peripheral blood. This sequence was found in a woman of 80 years or more with COVID-19, enrolled during active disease. The CDR3 DNA reads TGTGCCAGCTCCCTTGGGTTAGCGGGGGCCTACGAGCAGTACTTC. Its translation: CASSLGLAGAYEQYF.